This T cell receptor beta chain came from a study of blood T cell repertoires in COVID-19 (dated by TCRdb to 2019 to 2021). Context from the whole study: The collaborator samples originated in the United States, Italy and Spain and spanned the acute and convalescent phases of COVID-19. The material from the prospective study consisted of cDNA or gDNA derived from T cells, B-cell-depleted T cells, or PBMCs. The dataset comprised deeply sampled blood TCRbeta repertoires from subjects exposed to, actively infected with, or recovered from COVID-19. The repertoires were made available in a free public database intended to serve as a resource for research on the immune response to SARS-CoV-2. The samples were drawn from two sources: the first 160 participants of the ongoing ImmuneRACE study, and about 1,300 subjects contributed by 6 global collaborators. Nearly every sample came with metadata listing a de-identified subject ID, COVID-19 status, age in years and sex. HLA class I and class II types, where available, came from metadata supplied by the sample provider rather than from assay-based typing.

Samples from volunteer blood donors who had recovered from COVID-19 were contributed by a second Seattle source. Whole blood was collected in K2EDTA tubes by collaborating institutions according to the institutions' own protocols. For TCRbeta analysis, collaborator samples were shipped as frozen whole blood, as isolated PBMCs, or as DNA extracted from either sample type. Points the paper makes about the study in general: The amount of clinical and demographic metadata varied by source and participant and was provided uncurated.

Comment on this clone: The target of this receptor is not known. Within one base of it there is no much larger clone, and no base qualities were kept.

TCRbeta CDR3 regions were amplified from genomic DNA using the immunoSEQ Assay, a bias-controlled multiplex PCR. Processing in the source paper ran as follows. Nucleated cell counts per sample were estimated from amplification of reference gene primers within the assay. Sequence reads were collapsed and filtered to measure the absolute abundance of every unique TCRbeta CDR3 rearrangement. For each sample, productive Simpson clonality was calculated by taking the square root of Simpson's diversity index across productive rearrangements. TCRdb holds this immuneACCESS table with in-frame rearrangements only. Some clones are missing; in checked studies, unresolved V genes explain under half, and the rest has no known cause. V, J and clone size derive from that table, while D and trimming were established from the DNA sequence. Counted in this sample were 250,000 to 350,000 clones; about 90% of them appeared once. Less than 9.5% of the sample rests with the top ten.

Sequences SGHVS (CDR1) and FNYEAQ (CDR2) are obtained from the germline V gene. The CDR3 runs 16 amino acids, cysteine and phenylalanine included. Just CDR3 DNA is preserved here, 48 bases in frame from base 1. The V and J ends are trimmed by 5 bases and 0 bases, leaving 14 bases between them. The specimen sequenced was peripheral blood. The clonotype originates from a woman in her fifties or sixties who had recovered from COVID-19. Recombination joined TRBV7-6 with TRBJ1-3; the D gene cannot be named for sure. The DNA sequence is given as TGTGCCAGCAGCCCCACCCTGGCGGCCTCTGGAAACACCATATATTTT. It translates to CASSPTLAASGNTIYF.